The 29 T cell receptor beta chains below all came from one sample that was sequenced in a study of T cells in Graves' hyperthyroidism and ophthalmopathy. Using RNA transcripts as the source, TCR beta CDR3 regions were amplified. First-round RT-PCR targeting the TCR CDR3 was performed with the HTBI primer set. TCRdb re-called the multiplex PCR reads through MiXCR, storing one row per CDR3 protein. The sample consists of about 610,000 distinct CDR3 sequences, roughly 14% of them appearing once. Sequencing was carried out using blood. These receptors all stem from a woman between 40 and 50 years old with Graves' ophthalmopathy.

This clonotype was detected only a few times. The rearrangement joins TRBV6-1 to TRBJ2-4, with TRBD1 identical over 8 bases. V lost 4 bases, J lost 2 bases, and 1 base stayed unmatched. Germline V gives CDR1 MNHNS, CDR2 SASEGT. This CDR3 is built from 14 residues. The CDR3 protein is CASSGDRSKNIQYF. The CDR3 DNA reads as TGTGCCAGCAGTGGGGACAGGTCCAAAAACATTCAGTACTTC.

This clonotype was picked up many times. V is TRBV2 and J is TRBJ2-2; possibly TRBD1 or TRBD2 for D (5 bases each). CDR3 length equals 14 residues. CDR1 and CDR2 from the germline V gene are SNHLY and FYNNEI. The ends were cut back, 9 bases at V and 5 bases at J, with 16 bases in the middle. The chain's CDR3 is CASGGVMNTGELFF. The DNA for the CDR3 is TGTGCCAGTGGGGGAGTTATGAATACCGGGGAGCTGTTTTTT. The entire variable domain, with the rest obtained from reference TRBV2 and TRBJ2-2, is as follows: EPEVTQTPSHQVTQMGQEVILRCVPISNHLYFYWYRQILGQKVEFLVSFYNNEISEKSEIFDDQFSVERPDGSNFTLKIRSTKLEDSAMYFCASGGVMNTGELFFGEGSRLTVL.

The chain recombines TRBV24-1 with TRBJ2-7, with D perhaps TRBD2 (5 bases). The CDR3 has 12 residues. CDR1 is KGHDR and CDR2 is SFDVKD in the germline V gene. The V end lost 4 bases, the J end lost 3 bases, and 6 bases lay between the germline ends. The CDR3 loop reads CATSDRGYEQYF. In DNA, the CDR3 is TGTGCCACCAGTGACCGGGGCTACGAGCAGTACTTC.

In its sample, this clonotype was seen many times. This chain joins TRBV29-1 and TRBJ2-7; D gene uncertain. Germline V CDR1 and CDR2: SQVTM, ANQGSEA. V was shortened by 5 bases and J by 4 bases, with 18 bases between the two germline ends. CDR3 length equals 14 residues. The CDR3 DNA sequence: TGCAGCGTTTGTGTGGCCAGGTGCTCTTACGAGCAGTACTTC. Translated, it gives CSVCVARCSYEQYF.

This sequence joins TRBV7-3 and TRBJ1-1, with TRBD1 as a possible D gene (5 bases). Germline V gives CDR1 SGHTA, CDR2 FQGTGA. The ends were cut back, 5 bases at V and 10 bases at J, with 26 bases in the middle. The CDR3 sequence is 16 residues long. DNA of the CDR3: TGTGCCAGCAGCCCTACCCGGGCAGGGCGGTCCGGAGGAGCTTTCTTT. It translates to CASSPTRAGRSGGAFF.

There are many counts of this clonotype. The rearrangement joins TRBV19 to TRBJ2-7; 9 nucleotides align to TRBD1. Looked up from germline, CDR1 is LNHDA and CDR2 is SQIVND (reference sequence). This CDR3 has 13 residues. The ends lost 6 bases at V and 3 bases at J; junction bases unmatched: 3. This chain's CDR3 is CASRETGGYEQYF. Here the CDR3 DNA reads TGTGCCAGTAGGGAGACAGGGGGCTACGAGCAGTACTTC. Using reference TRBV19 and TRBJ2-7 for the parts outside the CDR3, the full variable domain is DGGITQSPKYLFRKEGQNVTLSCEQNLNHDAMYWYRQDPGQGLRLIYYSQIVNDFQKGDIAEGYSVSREKKESFPLTVTSAQKNPTAFYLCASRETGGYEQYFGPGTRLTVT.

The chain links TRBV25-1 to TRBJ1-1; 7 bases are shared with TRBD1. V was clipped by 8 bases and J by 6 bases; unmatched bases: 6. The CDR3 consists of 12 residues. Germline CDR1 and CDR2: MGHDK and SYGVNS. The CDR3 is CASQDRASEAFF. The CDR3 DNA follows: TGTGCCAGCCAAGACAGGGCATCTGAAGCTTTCTTT.

This clonotype was seen many times. The chain combines TRBV5-1 with TRBJ1-2; perhaps TRBD1 as D (6 bases). Germline CDR1 SGHRS, CDR2 YFSETQ. Trimming stripped 6 bases from V and 5 bases from J, with 17 bases between. The CDR3 sequence is 14 residues long. The CDR3 reads CASTGVQGGYGYTF. The CDR3, as DNA: TGCGCCAGCACGGGAGTACAGGGCGGGTATGGCTACACCTTC.

In this sample, this clonotype turned up many times. J is TRBJ2-7 and V is TRBV15; D may correspond to TRBD1 or TRBD2 (5 bases each). CDR1 is LNHNV and CDR2 is YYDKDF in the germline V gene (reference sequence). This CDR3 has 15 residues. Trimming removed 5 bases at V and 2 bases at J, with 16 bases between. CDR3 sequence: CATSSGKGSTYEQYF. Written as DNA, the CDR3 is TGTGCCACCAGCTCCGGGAAGGGGTCGACCTACGAGCAGTACTTC.

This clonotype was found many times. The CDR3 DNA follows: TGTGCCAGCAGCTCCGGGACAGATGAGTCCTACGAGCAGTACTTC. It encodes CASSSGTDESYEQYF. This chain joins TRBV11-2 and TRBJ2-7, with 7 bases that match TRBD1. V gave up 4 bases and J gave up 1 base; unmatched junction bases: 7. The CDR3 runs 15 residues. Germline V gene lookup returns CDR1 SGHAT and CDR2 FQNNGV.

The chain employs TRBV10-3 and TRBJ1-5, with 9 bases that match TRBD1. Trimming at V came to 4 bases and at J to 6 bases, leaving 4 bases not matched to a gene. This CDR3 comprises 14 residues. CDR1 and CDR2 (germline): ENHRY, SYGVKD. The CDR3 is CAISVTDRGQPQHF. The CDR3 nucleotides are TGTGCCATCAGTGTAACGGACAGGGGTCAGCCCCAGCATTTT.

This clonotype was detected many times. This rearrangement joins TRBV6-1 to TRBJ2-5; 7 bases align to TRBD1. The CDR3 has 13 amino acids. CDR1 is MNHNS and CDR2 is SASEGT in the germline V gene. The junction had 6 bases not matched to a gene; V was cut back by 2 bases and J by 9 bases. The CDR3 spells CASSESGQRAQYF. In DNA form, the CDR3 reads TGTGCCAGCAGTGAATCGGGACAGAGGGCCCAGTACTTC.

The chain recombines TRBV2 with TRBJ2-5, with 8 positions matching TRBD2. The CDR3 contains 16 residues. The germline gives CDR1 SNHLY, CDR2 FYNNEI. Trimming at V came to 2 bases and at J to 4 bases, leaving 9 bases not matched to a gene. The CDR3 loop is CASSESGRSRGETQYF. The CDR3 nucleotides are TGTGCCAGCAGTGAAAGCGGGAGAAGCCGAGGAGAGACCCAGTACTTC. The whole variable domain, filled in from reference TRBV2 and TRBJ2-5, reads EPEVTQTPSHQVTQMGQEVILRCVPISNHLYFYWYRQILGQKVEFLVSFYNNEISEKSEIFDDQFSVERPDGSNFTLKIRSTKLEDSAMYFCASSESGRSRGETQYFGPGTRLLVL.

The chain uses TRBV6-5 and TRBJ2-5, with unresolved D. This CDR3 is 13 amino acids long. Trimming took off 0 bases at V and 5 bases at J, with 7 bases between the two ends. Germline CDR1 is MNHEY and CDR2 is SVGAGI. CDR3 nucleotide sequence: TGTGCCAGCAGTTACTCTATTGGGGAGACCCAGTACTTC. Translating gives CASSYSIGETQYF.

This chain links TRBV19 with TRBJ2-6, with 12 positions matching TRBD1. CDR3 length equals 17 residues. J lost 4 bases, V lost 5 bases, and 6 bases had no gene match. CDR1 is LNHDA and CDR2 is SQIVND in the germline V gene (reference sequence). This CDR3 is CASSARDRGRGANVLTF. The DNA for the CDR3 is TGTGCCAGTAGTGCCCGGGACAGGGGGCGAGGGGCCAACGTCCTGACTTTC.

The genes are TRBV11-2 and TRBJ2-7; TRBD1 matches at 8 bases. Germline values: CDR1 SGHAT, CDR2 FQNNGV. The CDR3 runs to 15 residues. The J segment lost 4 bases and the V segment lost 2 bases, leaving 7 bases of the junction unmatched. CDR3 sequence reads: CASSLYPGQEYEQYF. CDR3 DNA: TGTGCCAGCAGCTTATATCCGGGACAGGAGTACGAGCAGTACTTC.

This clonotype was observed many times. This chain links TRBV11-1 with TRBJ1-3; TRBD1 matches at 9 bases. Germline lookup yields CDR1 SGHAT and CDR2 FQDESV (reference sequence). Unmatched junction bases numbered 7, after V lost 4 bases and J lost 3 bases. The CDR3 covers 16 residues. Here the CDR3 DNA reads TGTGCCAGCAGCTCAGCCGGACAGGGGAATGGAAACACCATATATTTT. It yields the protein CASSSAGQGNGNTIYF.

This clonotype was observed many times. This chain connects TRBV24-1 to TRBJ2-2, with unresolved D. Germline V gene sequence: CDR1 KGHDR, CDR2 SFDVKD. The V and J ends lost 8 bases and 5 bases respectively, with 8 bases between them. The CDR3 consists of 12 residues. As DNA, the CDR3 is TGTGCCACCAATGCGCGTACCGGGGAGCTGTTTTTT. Translating gives CATNARTGELFF.

Many counts were recorded for this clonotype. The rearrangement joins TRBV6-1 to TRBJ1-2; no reliable D call. V was shortened by 4 bases and J by 8 bases, with 11 bases between the two germline ends. Per the germline V gene, CDR1 is MNHNS and CDR2 is SASEGT. This CDR3 has 12 residues. CDR3 nucleotides: TGTGCCAGCAGTGGGATATGGAGGGGCTACACCTTC. Its protein is CASSGIWRGYTF.

This clonotype was observed at least ten times. This chain connects TRBV6-2 or TRBV6-3 to TRBJ1-5; possible D gene TRBD1, 6 bases. The CDR3 is made up of 13 amino acids. Trimming took 7 bases from V and 2 from J, leaving 9 bases between them. CDR1 and CDR2 (germline): MNHEY, SVGEGT. This CDR3 is CASTHRGNQPQHF. The CDR3 DNA sequence: TGTGCCAGCACTCACAGGGGCAATCAGCCCCAGCATTTT.

The table lists this clonotype with many counts. The chain employs TRBV6-2 or TRBV6-3 and TRBJ1-5; no clear D gene. V was cut by 1 base and J by 6 bases, with 22 bases left in between. Germline assignment: CDR1 MNHEY and CDR2 SVGEGT. This CDR3 spans 18 amino acids. The CDR3 DNA reads as TGTGCCAGCAGTTACTTGAAGGTTGAGCCACGAGGGAGTCAGCCCCAGCATTTT. Translating it yields CASSYLKVEPRGSQPQHF.

This clonotype was recorded many times. The chain carries TRBV6-5 and TRBJ1-1; D not certain. CDR1 and CDR2 from the germline V gene are MNHEY and SVGAGI. Trimming left V 8 bases short and J 3 bases short, with 7 bases between. There are 11 residues in the CDR3. The CDR3 sequence: CASVGHTEAFF. The CDR3 DNA follows: TGTGCCAGCGTTGGACACACTGAAGCTTTCTTT.

This clonotype has ten or more counts. The J gene is TRBJ2-5, the V gene TRBV28; 7 positions agree with TRBD1. This CDR3 is built from 14 residues. Per germline, CDR1 MDHEN and CDR2 SYDVKM. J lost 3 bases, V lost 8 bases, and 9 bases had no gene match. The CDR3 DNA reads as TGTGCCAGCGGTATAAGGACAGGAAAAGAGACCCAGTACTTC. Its translation: CASGIRTGKETQYF.

Ten or more counts support this clonotype. The rearrangement joins TRBV6-2 or TRBV6-3 to TRBJ1-2, with a possible D match to TRBD1 (5 bases). Per germline, CDR1 MNHEY and CDR2 SVGEGT. The V and J ends lost 6 bases and 4 bases respectively, with 30 bases between them. This CDR3 has 19 residues. The CDR3 nucleotides read TGTGCCAGCAGCCTTGGGCCGGACAAGACGGGCGGGTACGGCTATGGCTACACCTTC. It encodes CASSLGPDKTGGYGYGYTF.

This clonotype was seen only a few times. A junction boundary mismatches the germline segment, possibly from a read error. V is TRBV3-1 and J is TRBJ2-7; D possibly corresponds to TRBD1 (6 bases). CDR3 length equals 11 residues. Germline V gene lookup returns CDR1 LGHDT and CDR2 YNNKEL (reference sequence). The CDR3 nucleotides read TGTGCCAGCAGCCAGGGGGCGGAGCGGTACTTC. It translates to CASSQGAERYF.

This clonotype showed up many times. This chain links TRBV6-2 or TRBV6-3 with TRBJ2-7, with D maybe TRBD1 (5 bases). CDR3 length: 14 amino acids. V lost 5 bases and J 1 base, leaving 12 bases between the germline ends. The germline V gene has CDR1 MNHEY and CDR2 SVGEGT. The CDR3 spells CASSVQDGSYEQYF. As DNA, the CDR3 is TGTGCCAGCAGTGTACAGGACGGGTCCTACGAGCAGTACTTC.

This clonotype was seen at least ten times. The chain is built from TRBV19 and TRBJ1-5; D is possibly TRBD1 (5 bases). Germline V CDR1 and CDR2: LNHDA, SQIVND (reference sequence). The V and J ends lost 5 bases and 4 bases respectively, with 18 bases between them. CDR3 length: 16 amino acids. The CDR3 nucleotides read TGTGCCAGTAGTCCCCAATACAGTTGGGGGAATCAGCCCCAGCATTTT. This gives the protein CASSPQYSWGNQPQHF.

In its sample, this clonotype was seen many times. This chain connects TRBV6-1 to TRBJ2-7, with 10 bases aligning to TRBD1. Germline CDR1 and CDR2: MNHNS and SASEGT. The trim removed 4 bases at V and 7 bases at J, leaving 10 bases unmatched. The CDR3 spans 15 residues. Written as DNA, the CDR3 is TGTGCCAGCAGTGTGACAGGGGGCGTAGTAGGTGAGCAGTACTTC. Its translation: CASSVTGGVVGEQYF.

This clonotype was detected many times. The chain combines TRBV10-3 with TRBJ2-5; D gene uncertain. In germline, CDR1 is ENHRY, CDR2 SYGVKD. V lost 0 bases and J lost 5, with 13 bases in between. This CDR3 region has 15 residues. CDR3 residues: CAISESEWSAETQYF. The CDR3 DNA is TGTGCCATCAGTGAGTCGGAGTGGTCAGCTGAGACCCAGTACTTC.